Each of the 27 T cell receptor beta chains below was sequenced from the same sample in a study of shared clonotypes between healthy human individuals. Measured with immunoSEQ multiplex PCR; TCRdb has only the in-frame clones, and not every one. The table lists some 2.3 million clones, just over 90% of them singletons. Sequencing was done on a sample of naive CD4+ T cells from PBMCs. The subset is: CD45RA+ positively selected. The origin of the receptors is a man younger than 35 in good health. Some clones in this sample may be carry-over from other donors' samples.

The chain recombines TRBV5-6 with TRBJ1-1, with a weak D call TRBD1 (5 bases). V shed 4 bases and J shed 1 base, with 23 bases lying between them. CDR3 length: 18 amino acids. Germline loops: CDR1 SGHDT, CDR2 YYEEEE. CDR3 coding DNA: TGTGCCAGCAGCCTGGAGGGGAGGGTTGGTGTGAGGAACACTGAAGCTTTCTTT. Protein sequence: CASSLEGRVGVRNTEAFF.

The chain carries TRBV28 and TRBJ2-7; possibly TRBD1 for D (6 bases). This CDR3 spans 15 amino acids. Germline V gives CDR1 MDHEN, CDR2 SYDVKM. V lost 6 bases and J lost 0, with 15 bases in between. For the CDR3, the DNA is TGTGCCAGCAGGAGGGTTGGGACATACTCCTACGAGCAGTACTTC. It is translated as CASRRVGTYSYEQYF.

The chain is built from TRBV5-5 and TRBJ2-3; D may correspond to TRBD1 or TRBD2 (6 bases each). Trimming took 4 bases from V and 3 from J, leaving 15 bases between them. The CDR3 loop spans 15 amino acids. Germline V gene lookup returns CDR1 SGHKS and CDR2 YYEKEE (reference sequence). CDR3 residues: CASSKRRGMTDTQYF. CDR3 DNA: TGTGCCAGCAGCAAAAGGAGGGGGATGACAGATACGCAGTATTTT.

The chain is built from TRBV12-5 and TRBJ2-1, with 7 bases fitting TRBD2. Germline trimming cut 0 bases from V and 5 bases from J; bases unmatched to any gene: 10. Germline lookup yields CDR1 LGHNT and CDR2 FRNRAP. There are 17 residues in the CDR3. The CDR3 loop is CASGLVLGRERDNEQFF. The CDR3 DNA sequence: TGTGCTAGTGGTTTGGTACTGGGGCGGGAGAGGGACAATGAGCAGTTCTTC.

On this clone itself: Other DNA variants within this sample encode the same CDR3. The V gene is TRBV5-1, the J gene TRBJ1-5; D remains ambiguous. Germline V CDR1 and CDR2: SGHRS, YFSETQ. Trimming stripped 0 bases from V and 4 bases from J, with 8 bases between. CDR3 length: 14 amino acids. This CDR3 is CASSLGGGNQPQHF. The CDR3 DNA follows: TGCGCCAGCAGCTTGGGAGGTGGGAATCAGCCCCAGCATTTT.

The chain links TRBV5-5 to TRBJ2-5; possible D gene TRBD1, 5 bases. Germline loops: CDR1 SGHKS, CDR2 YYEKEE (reference sequence). The CDR3 is made up of 14 amino acids. Trimming took 7 bases from V and 5 from J, leaving 18 bases between them. The CDR3 nucleotides read TGTGCCAGCCGCACATCGCTGGGGCCTGAGACCCAGTACTTC. The encoded protein is CASRTSLGPETQYF.

The chain has TRBV27 and TRBJ2-6; 11 positions agree with TRBD1. Germline V lookup: CDR1 MNHEY, CDR2 SMNVEV (reference sequence). The CDR3 has 17 residues. J was trimmed by 4 bases and V by 5 bases; bases with no gene match: 7. The CDR3 spells CASSRRDRGAGANVLTF. The CDR3, as DNA: TGTGCCAGCAGTCGCAGGGACAGGGGGGCCGGGGCCAACGTCCTGACTTTC.

This clone is a singleton in its sample. The chain carries TRBV5-1 and TRBJ2-2; TRBD2 agrees at 7 bases. The CDR3 runs 15 residues. The V gene end was trimmed by 2 bases and the J gene end by 7 bases; junction bases not matched to a gene: 8. Germline loops: CDR1 SGHRS, CDR2 YFSETQ. In DNA, the CDR3 is TGCGCCAGCAGCTTTGTGGCGGGAGCGGGCGGGGAGCTGTTTTTT. Protein: CASSFVAGAGGELFF.

The V gene is TRBV11-3, the J gene TRBJ2-4, with D perhaps assigned TRBD1 or TRBD2 (5 bases each). The CDR3 runs 14 residues. Germline V CDR1 and CDR2: SGHNT, YENEEA. V lost 5 bases and J 8 bases, leaving 16 bases between the germline ends. CDR3 amino acids: CASSQGPNSDIQYF. The CDR3 region has the DNA TGTGCCAGCAGCCAGGGACCCAATAGCGACATTCAGTACTTC.

This clone was seen just once. J is TRBJ1-2 and V is TRBV27; D not certain. Between the trimmed V and J ends, which lost 2 bases and 7 bases, there was a span of 17 bases. The CDR3 consists of 15 residues. The germline gives CDR1 MNHEY, CDR2 SMNVEV (reference sequence). The CDR3 DNA follows: TGTGCCAGCAGTTTAATGGCTGTCGGTGGGTCTGGCTACACCTTC. Encoded protein: CASSLMAVGGSGYTF.

This sequence joins TRBV7-9 and TRBJ2-3; D not certain. Germline lookup yields CDR1 SEHNR and CDR2 FQNEAQ (reference sequence). The CDR3 length is 15 residues. Between the trimmed V and J ends, which lost 7 bases and 2 bases, there was a span of 16 bases. CDR3 coding DNA: TGTGCCAGCAACCTCATGCGGAAGAACACAGATACGCAGTATTTT. Protein: CASNLMRKNTDTQYF.

The CDR3 region is CASSSKSGGQQYF. CDR3 DNA: TGTGCCAGCAGCTCTAAATCGGGGGGCCAGCAGTACTTC. The V gene is TRBV7-9, the J gene TRBJ2-7; D might be TRBD2 (7 bases). CDR1 SEHNR and CDR2 FQNEAQ come from the germline V gene (reference sequence). V gave up 4 bases and J gave up 8 bases, with 15 bases separating them. This CDR3 is 13 amino acids long. Filled out from reference TRBV7-9 and TRBJ2-7, the complete variable domain reads DTGVSQNPRHKITKRGQNVTFRCDPISEHNRLYWYRQTLGQGPEFLTYFQNEAQLEKSRLLSDRFSAERPKGSFSTLEIQRTEQGDSAMYLCASSSKSGGQQYFGPGTRLTVT.

The chain employs TRBV7-6 and TRBJ2-1; 8 bases line up with TRBD1. The ends lost 4 bases at V and 7 bases at J; junction bases unmatched: 9. Germline CDR1 reads SGHVS; CDR2 reads FNYEAQ. CDR3 length: 15 residues. The CDR3 bases are TGTGCCAGCAGCTCTCTAGGACAGGGAAGAAATGAGCAGTTCTTC. This translates into CASSSLGQGRNEQFF.

J is TRBJ2-3 and V is TRBV29-1; D remains unclear. CDR1 and CDR2 from the germline V gene are SQVTM and ANQGSEA. This CDR3 has 12 amino acids. Trimming took off 8 bases at V and 6 bases at J, with 15 bases between the two ends. The CDR3 sequence: CSHSGPGDTQYF. Here the CDR3 DNA reads TGCAGCCATTCCGGACCAGGTGATACGCAGTATTTT.

With respect to this clone: Other nucleotide sequences from this sample produce the same CDR3. This sequence joins TRBV5-1 and TRBJ2-3; no firm D call. This CDR3 spans 14 amino acids. V was clipped by 1 base and J by 3 bases, with 9 bases between them. Per the germline V gene, CDR1 is SGHRS and CDR2 is YFSETQ. The CDR3 is CASSLSRSTDTQYF. The CDR3 DNA reads TGCGCCAGCAGCTTGAGCCGCAGTACAGATACGCAGTATTTT.

This clone was seen just once. The chain combines TRBV6-1 with TRBJ2-5, with TRBD1 identical over 8 bases. V lost 6 bases, J lost 4 bases, and 7 bases stayed unmatched. Germline CDR1 reads MNHNS; CDR2 reads SASEGT. CDR3 length equals 14 residues. CDR3 DNA: TGTGCCAGCAGCGTGGGACAGGTGAGAGAGACCCAGTACTTC. Its protein is CASSVGQVRETQYF.

This clone was found once. This chain uses TRBV28 with TRBJ1-2, with D perhaps matching TRBD1 (6 bases). This CDR3 has 14 residues. Trimming removed 4 bases at V and 2 bases at J, with 11 bases between. Germline V gene data show CDR1 as MDHEN and CDR2 as SYDVKM. The CDR3 DNA reads TGTGCCAGCAGTTCAGGGGACGGAAACTATGGCTACACCTTC. Translating it yields CASSSGDGNYGYTF.

The chain combines TRBV6-5 with TRBJ1-1; tentative D call: TRBD1 (5 bases). Between the trimmed V and J ends, which lost 0 bases and 0 bases, there was a span of 11 bases. The CDR3 consists of 16 residues. In germline, CDR1 is MNHEY, CDR2 SVGAGI. The chain's CDR3 is CASSYSRGALNTEAFF. CDR3 nucleotides: TGTGCCAGCAGTTACTCACGGGGCGCTTTGAACACTGAAGCTTTCTTT.

The chain is built from TRBV6-5 and TRBJ1-4, with D maybe TRBD1 (6 bases). This CDR3 is 14 amino acids long. V dropped 5 bases and J dropped 5 bases, with 12 bases sitting between them. Looked up from germline, CDR1 is MNHEY and CDR2 is SVGAGI. CDR3 nucleotide sequence: TGTGCCAGCAGTAGAACAGGGAGGAATGAAAAACTGTTTTTT. This encodes CASSRTGRNEKLFF.

The chain couples TRBV2 to TRBJ2-3; D perhaps matches TRBD2 (5 bases). This CDR3 is built from 14 residues. Looked up from germline, CDR1 is SNHLY and CDR2 is FYNNEI. V lost 7 bases, J lost 0 bases, and 11 bases lay in between. This CDR3 is CASTEGLSTDTQYF. CDR3 nucleotides: TGTGCCAGCACTGAGGGCCTTAGCACAGATACGCAGTATTTT.

This rearrangement joins TRBV9 to TRBJ2-2; 8 bases align to TRBD1. This CDR3 spans 17 amino acids. The ends lost 4 bases at V and 9 bases at J; junction bases unmatched: 17. In germline, CDR1 is SGDLS, CDR2 YYNGEE. In DNA form, the CDR3 reads TGTGCCAGCAGCACCCGCGGACAGGGAGGTTCCCTCCGGGAGCTGTTTTTT. Translated: CASSTRGQGGSLRELFF.

The J gene is TRBJ2-1, the V gene TRBV7-9, with D possibly matching TRBD2 (6 bases). The V gene's germline CDR1 is SEHNR and CDR2 FQNEAQ (reference sequence). V gave up 1 base and J gave up 6 bases, with 7 bases separating them. This CDR3 is 13 amino acids long. Written as DNA, the CDR3 is TGTGCCAGCAGCTTAGTCGGGGGCAATGAGCAGTTCTTC. Translating it yields CASSLVGGNEQFF.

This clone was counted a single time. This chain uses TRBV7-2 with TRBJ1-2; no firm D call. The germline V and J ends were trimmed by 1 base and 1 base, with 7 bases remaining between them. CDR1 and CDR2 (germline): SGHTA, FQGNSA. The CDR3 extends over 14 amino acids. In DNA, the CDR3 is TGTGCCAGCAGCTTAGGGACCGATAACTATGGCTACACCTTC. The encoded protein is CASSLGTDNYGYTF.

The rearrangement joins TRBV7-2 to TRBJ1-1; the D is unclear. The CDR3 runs 16 residues. Trimming cost V 4 bases and J 1 base, with 16 bases left between them. Germline lookup yields CDR1 SGHTA and CDR2 FQGNSA. The CDR3 nucleotides read TGTGCCAGCAGCTCCCTGGTTATGCTTGAGAACACTGAAGCTTTCTTT. Amino acids: CASSSLVMLENTEAFF.

V and J are TRBV11-2 and TRBJ2-1; 13 bases agree with TRBD2. V was pared by 5 bases and J by 1 base, with 11 bases of the junction left unmatched. The CDR3 covers 19 residues. CDR1 is SGHAT and CDR2 is FQNNGV in the germline V gene. The CDR3 is CASSPELAGGPPSYNEQFF. The CDR3, as DNA: TGTGCCAGCAGCCCCGAACTAGCGGGAGGGCCTCCTTCCTACAATGAGCAGTTCTTC.

The chain joins TRBV10-3 to TRBJ1-2; tentatively, D is TRBD1 (5 bases). Germline V gene sequence: CDR1 ENHRY, CDR2 SYGVKD. The CDR3 consists of 14 residues. Trimming stripped 5 bases from V and 8 bases from J, with 18 bases between. The CDR3 is CAISLAGPREGYTF. The DNA for the CDR3 is TGTGCCATCAGTTTAGCAGGGCCCCGAGAGGGCTACACCTTC.

CDR3 residues: CASSPRLAGDSYNEQFF. CDR3 DNA sequence: TGTGCCAGCAGCCCACGACTAGCGGGAGACTCCTACAATGAGCAGTTCTTC. V gene TRBV7-9 combines with J gene TRBJ2-1, with TRBD2 matching 12 bases. V trimming: 5 bases; J trimming: 0 bases; junction bases outside the gene matches: 5. The germline V gene has CDR1 SEHNR and CDR2 FQNEAQ (reference sequence). The CDR3 spans 17 residues.